This T cell receptor (beta chain) was found in a study of CD8 T cells in Susac syndrome. The study's findings and limits: The authors acknowledged that their TCR sequencing and HLA analysis involved a relatively small number of individuals.

The trim removed 6 bases at V and 4 bases at J, leaving 12 bases unmatched. The CDR3 totals 16 residues. TEMRA cells were FACS-enriched, unlike CD8+ and CD4+ T cells, which were negatively isolated. Random hexamers served to reverse transcribe roughly 0.5 to 1 ug RNA. TCRdb independently ran MiXCR on the immunoSEQ multiplex PCR reads; one entry per CDR3 protein. Of a few hundred thousand distinct CDR3 sequences listed, around 95% were seen once; the top ten hold 0.06% to 0.08%. Regarding this clonotype: What it binds is not known.

Source material: CD4+ T cells from PBMCs. This receptor was taken from a human donor with multiple sclerosis. The genes are TRBV12-3 or TRBV12-4 and TRBJ2-7, with 10 bases aligning to TRBD2. The CDR3 here is CASRTGTSDRWYEQYV. DNA for the CDR3: TGTGCCAGCAGGACCGGGACTAGCGATCGATGGTACGAGCAGTACGTC.